This T cell receptor beta chain was obtained from a study of control samples from healthy donors and cancer patients. The CDR3 loop spans 14 amino acids. Trimming left V 2 bases short and J 1 base short, with 8 bases between. Germline assignment: CDR1 SGHVS and CDR2 FQNEAQ. Repertoires were generated with immunoSEQ multiplex PCR, while TCRdb's copy carries only in-frame clones and drops some. The profile shows 150,000 to 200,000 clones, around 90% of them singletons. The receptor comes from a woman in her fifties or sixties in good health. J is TRBJ1-1 and V is TRBV7-8; D remains ambiguous. Sequences were obtained from blood. The CDR3 bases are TGTGCCAGCAGCTTAACCTCCTGGAACACTGAAGCTTTCTTT. Translated, it gives CASSLTSWNTEAFF.